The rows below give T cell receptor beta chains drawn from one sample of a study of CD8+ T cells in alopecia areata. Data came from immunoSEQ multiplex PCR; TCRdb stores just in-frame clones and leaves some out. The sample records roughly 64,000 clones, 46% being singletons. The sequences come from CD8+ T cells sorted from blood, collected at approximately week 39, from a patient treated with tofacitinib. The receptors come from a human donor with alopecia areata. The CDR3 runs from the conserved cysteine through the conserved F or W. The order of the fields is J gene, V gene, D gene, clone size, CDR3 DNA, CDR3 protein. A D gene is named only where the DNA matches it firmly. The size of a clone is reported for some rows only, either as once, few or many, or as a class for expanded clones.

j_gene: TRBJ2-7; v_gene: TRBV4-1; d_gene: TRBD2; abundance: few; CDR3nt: TGCGCCAGCGCGGCGGGAGGTCGAGGCGAGCAGTACTTC; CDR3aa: CASAAGGRGEQYF
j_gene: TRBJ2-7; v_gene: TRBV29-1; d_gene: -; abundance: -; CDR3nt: TGCAGCGTTCCCGGACTGTCTCCCTACGAGCAGTACTTC; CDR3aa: CSVPGLSPYEQYF
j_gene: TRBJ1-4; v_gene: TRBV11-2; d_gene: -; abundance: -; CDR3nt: TGTGCCAGCAGCTTTTCTAGGGCTGCAGTCGAAAAACTGTTTTTT; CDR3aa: CASSFSRAAVEKLFF
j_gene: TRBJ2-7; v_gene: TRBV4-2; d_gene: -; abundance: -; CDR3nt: TGTGCCAGCAGCCAATTGCCGGGCCCCTACGAGCAGTACTTC; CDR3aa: CASSQLPGPYEQYF
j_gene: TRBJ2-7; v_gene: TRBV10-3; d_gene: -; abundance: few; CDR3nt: TGTGCCATCGGCTTCAAAACGCCCCACGAGCAGTACTTC; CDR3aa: CAIGFKTPHEQYF
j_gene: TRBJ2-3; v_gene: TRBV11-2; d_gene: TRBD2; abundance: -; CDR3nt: TGTGCCAGCAGCTTAGGCGGCCGCGGGAGTGGTGAAGATACGCAGTATTTT; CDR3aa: CASSLGGRGSGEDTQYF
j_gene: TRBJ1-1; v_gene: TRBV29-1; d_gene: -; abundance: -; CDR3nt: TGCAGCCTCCTTCTTGCGGGTCGAGCTTTCTTT; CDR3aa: CSLLLAGRAFF
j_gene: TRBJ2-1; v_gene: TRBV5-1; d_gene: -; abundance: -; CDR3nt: TGCGCCAGCAGCTCCCAGGGGTACACCTACAATGAGCAGTTCTTC; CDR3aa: CASSSQGYTYNEQFF
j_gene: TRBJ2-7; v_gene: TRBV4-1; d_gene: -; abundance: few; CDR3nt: TGCGCCAGCAGCCAAGAAGAGGGCAGTTCCTACGAGCAGTACTTC; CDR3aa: CASSQEEGSSYEQYF
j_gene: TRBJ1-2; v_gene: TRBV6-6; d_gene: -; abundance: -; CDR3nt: TGTGCCAGCAGTTACTCGACAGCCACGAACTATGGCTACACCTTC; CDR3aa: CASSYSTATNYGYTF
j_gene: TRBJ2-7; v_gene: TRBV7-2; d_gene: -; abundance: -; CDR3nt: TGTGCCAGCAGGTCAGGATACGAGCAGTACTTC; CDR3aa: CASRSGYEQYF
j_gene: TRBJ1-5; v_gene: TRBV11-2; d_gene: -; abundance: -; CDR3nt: TGTGCCAGCAGCTTAGATGCGGGAGTGGGTCAGCCCCAGCATTTT; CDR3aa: CASSLDAGVGQPQHF
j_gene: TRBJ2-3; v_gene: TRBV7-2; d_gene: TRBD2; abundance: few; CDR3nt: TGTGCCAGCAGCTTGACTAGCGGGAGTTTGGATACGCAGTATTTT; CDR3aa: CASSLTSGSLDTQYF
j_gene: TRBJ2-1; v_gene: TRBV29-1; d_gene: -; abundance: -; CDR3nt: TGCAGCTCCCCATACGGTGGGTCACAGTTCTTC; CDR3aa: CSSPYGGSQFF
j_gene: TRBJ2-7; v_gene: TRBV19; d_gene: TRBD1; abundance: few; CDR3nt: TGTGCCAGTAGTACCTACGGGACAGGGGAAGCCTACGAGCAGTACTTC; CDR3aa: CASSTYGTGEAYEQYF
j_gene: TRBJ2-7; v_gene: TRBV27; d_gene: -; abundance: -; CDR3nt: TGTGCCAGCAGTTTAGCGGGACCGACCTACGAGCAGTACTTC; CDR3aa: CASSLAGPTYEQYF
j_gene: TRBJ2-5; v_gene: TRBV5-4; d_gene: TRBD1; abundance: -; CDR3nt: TGTGCCAGCAGCCCGGGACAGGGAACGCAAGAGACCCAGTACTTC; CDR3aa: CASSPGQGTQETQYF
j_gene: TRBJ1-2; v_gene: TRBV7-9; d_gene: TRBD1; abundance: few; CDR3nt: TGTGCCAGCAGTCAGACAGGGGGCGATGGCTACACCTTC; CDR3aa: CASSQTGGDGYTF
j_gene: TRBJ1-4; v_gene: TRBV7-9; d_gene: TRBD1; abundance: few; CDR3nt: TGTGCCAGCAGCCCGCGACAGGGAGAGGCGACTAATGAAAAACTGTTTTTT; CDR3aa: CASSPRQGEATNEKLFF
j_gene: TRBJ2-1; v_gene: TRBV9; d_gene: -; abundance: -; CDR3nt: TGTGCCAGCAGCGTAGAGGCTAGCGAGCCATACAATGAGCAGTTCTTC; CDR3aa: CASSVEASEPYNEQFF
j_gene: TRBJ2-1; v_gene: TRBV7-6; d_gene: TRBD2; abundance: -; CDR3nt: TGTGCCAGCAGCCCAGAGGTTTTAGCGGGTAGTAATGAGCAGTTCTTC; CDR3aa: CASSPEVLAGSNEQFF
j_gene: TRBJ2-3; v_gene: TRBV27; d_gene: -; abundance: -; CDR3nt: TGTGCCAGCATCGCCGAGGATACGCAGTATTTT; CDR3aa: CASIAEDTQYF
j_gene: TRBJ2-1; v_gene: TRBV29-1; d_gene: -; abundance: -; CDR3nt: TGCAGCGTTGAAGACAATGAGCAGTTCTTC; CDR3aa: CSVEDNEQFF
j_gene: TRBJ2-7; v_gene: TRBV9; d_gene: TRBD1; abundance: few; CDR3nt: TGTGCCAGCAGCGTTGCCCCGGGACAGGGGGCCTACGAGCAGTACTTC; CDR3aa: CASSVAPGQGAYEQYF
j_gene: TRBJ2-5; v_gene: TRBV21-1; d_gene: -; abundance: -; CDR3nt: TGTGCCAGCAGCAAAGAAGCTGCGACCCAGTACTTC; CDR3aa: CASSKEAATQYF
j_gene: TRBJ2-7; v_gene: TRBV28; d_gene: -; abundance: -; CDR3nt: TGTGCCAGCAGTCCCGACTACGAGCAGTACTTC; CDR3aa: CASSPDYEQYF
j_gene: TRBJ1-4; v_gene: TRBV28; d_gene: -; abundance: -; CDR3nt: TGTGCCAGCAGTCAGGGACCTAATGAAAAACTGTTTTTT; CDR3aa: CASSQGPNEKLFF
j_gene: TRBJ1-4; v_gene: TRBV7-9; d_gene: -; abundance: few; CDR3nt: TGTGCCAGCAGCTGGCCCGATGGGGATAATGAAAAACTGTTTTTT; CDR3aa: CASSWPDGDNEKLFF
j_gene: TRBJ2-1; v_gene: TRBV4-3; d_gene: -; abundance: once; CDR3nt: TGCGCCAGCAGCCAAACCGGGAGTGCCTCGAACAATGAGCAGTTCTTC; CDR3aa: CASSQTGSASNNEQFF
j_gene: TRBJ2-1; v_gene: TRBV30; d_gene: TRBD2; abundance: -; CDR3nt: TGTGCCTGGAGTGCGGGACTAGCGGAGCAGTTCTTC; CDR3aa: CAWSAGLAEQFF
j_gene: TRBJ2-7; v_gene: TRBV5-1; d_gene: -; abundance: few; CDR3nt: TGCGCCAGCAGCTTGGTTAGAGGTTCCTACGAGCAGTACTTC; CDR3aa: CASSLVRGSYEQYF
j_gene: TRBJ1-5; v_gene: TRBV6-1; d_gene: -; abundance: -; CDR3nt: TGTGCCAGCAGTGAATGGATCAATCAGCCCCAGCATTTT; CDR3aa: CASSEWINQPQHF
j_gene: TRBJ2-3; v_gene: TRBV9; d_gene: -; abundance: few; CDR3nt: TGTGCCAGCAGTGCCGGGGCAGATACGCAGTATTTT; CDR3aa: CASSAGADTQYF
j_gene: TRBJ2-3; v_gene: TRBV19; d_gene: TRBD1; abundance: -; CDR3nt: TGTGCCAGTAGTCGAAGACAGGGGGCTCGACGTACAGATACGCAGTATTTT; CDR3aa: CASSRRQGARRTDTQYF
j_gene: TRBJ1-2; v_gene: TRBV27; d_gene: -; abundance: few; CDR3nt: TGTGCCAGCAGTTTGAGGGGCCAGGGGTATGGCTACACCTTC; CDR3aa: CASSLRGQGYGYTF
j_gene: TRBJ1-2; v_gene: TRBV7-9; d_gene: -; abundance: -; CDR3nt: TGTGCCAGCAGCCCCCCGGGGGTCGGGGGCTACACCTTC; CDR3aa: CASSPPGVGGYTF
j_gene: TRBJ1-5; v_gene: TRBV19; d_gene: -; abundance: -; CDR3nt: TGTGCCAGAGAAAACAGGGAAATCTGGCATTTT; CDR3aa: CARENREIWHF
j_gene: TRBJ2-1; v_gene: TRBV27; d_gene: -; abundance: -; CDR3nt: TGTGCCAGCAGTCATAGCGTTAGGGGGGACAATGAGCAGTTCTTC; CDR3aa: CASSHSVRGDNEQFF
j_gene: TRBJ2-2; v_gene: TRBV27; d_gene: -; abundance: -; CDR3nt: TGTGCCAGCAGTAGAGGACAGTACACCGGGGAGCTGTTTTTT; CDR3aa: CASSRGQYTGELFF
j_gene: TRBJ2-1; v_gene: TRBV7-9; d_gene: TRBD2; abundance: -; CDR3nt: TGTGCCAGCAGCCCAAGGACTAGCGGGAGTTTAAATGAGCAGTTCTTC; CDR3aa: CASSPRTSGSLNEQFF
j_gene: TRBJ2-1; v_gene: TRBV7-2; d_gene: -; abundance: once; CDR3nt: TGTGCCAGCAGCTTCCGAATTTTGGCTTCTTCAAGCTCCTACAATGAGCAGTTCTTC; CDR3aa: CASSFRILASSSSYNEQFF
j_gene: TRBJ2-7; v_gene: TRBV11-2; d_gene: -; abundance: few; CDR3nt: TGTGCCAGCAGCTTCCGGGGACACTACGAGCAGTACTTC; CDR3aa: CASSFRGHYEQYF
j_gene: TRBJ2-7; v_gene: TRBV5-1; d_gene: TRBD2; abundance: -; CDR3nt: TGCGCCAGCAGCTTGGGTACTAGCGGAACCTACGAGCAGTACTTC; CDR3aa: CASSLGTSGTYEQYF
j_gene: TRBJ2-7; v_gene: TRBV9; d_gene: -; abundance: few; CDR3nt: TGTGCCAGCAGCGTAGGGGGCGGCCGGGCGCGCGAGCAGTACTTC; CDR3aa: CASSVGGGRAREQYF
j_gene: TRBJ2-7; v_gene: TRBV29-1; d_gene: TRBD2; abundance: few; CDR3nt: TGCAGCGTTACTAGCGGGGGGTACTACGAGCAGTACTTC; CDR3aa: CSVTSGGYYEQYF